The T cell receptor beta chain described here comes from a study of T-cell memory formation after mild COVID-19. Whole-study findings and limits: Nothing showed for sure that second-wave clones peaking on day 37 were SARS-CoV-2 specific.

This clonotype has more than one count but fewer than ten. Its matching antigen is unknown. Using constant-segment primers, 5'RACE produced TCR alpha and TCR beta cDNA libraries carrying sample barcodes and UMIs. MiXCR, run by TCRdb on the 5' RACE reads, gives a single entry per CDR3 protein. The top ten clones hold over 9% of a sample with more than 400,000 distinct CDR3 sequences, over 15% of them seen once. The clonotype originates from an adult woman who had mild COVID-19 (a few samples of this study predate the infection). Cell type and time point are not known. Material: PBMCs or a T cell subset sorted from them (not recorded which).

CDR3 region: CASSQDTGTGNEQFF. In DNA form, the CDR3 reads TGCGCCAGCAGCCAAGATACCGGGACGGGCAATGAGCAGTTCTTC. The V call is TRBV4-3, the J call TRBJ2-1; D may be TRBD1 or TRBD2 (5 bases each). V dropped 0 bases and J dropped 6 bases, with 12 bases sitting between them. This CDR3 is built from 15 residues. Looked up from germline, CDR1 is LGHNA and CDR2 is YSLEER.